This T cell receptor beta chain was captured by sequencing in a study of CD8 T cells in ankylosing spondylitis listed by TCRdb under 2017. Study-level background: The study set out to find disease-linked TCR variants by profiling T cell receptor beta repertoires in ankylosing spondylitis patients and healthy donors. The whole study cohort included 85 to 120 healthy donors and about two dozen ankylosing spondylitis patients. Peripheral blood was sampled, and synovial fluid was additionally collected from ankylosing spondylitis patients.

The paper's findings and limits, for the study overall: A TCR beta motif made up of several highly homologous amino acid variants appeared to be characteristic of blood from ankylosing spondylitis patients. The disease-linked clones showed a CD8+ phenotype and occurred at relatively low frequencies in peripheral blood. The disease-linked clones were reported as significantly enriched in matched synovial fluid samples from ankylosing spondylitis patients. Some motif variants had previously been reported in the synovial fluid and blood of reactive arthritis patients, which suggests shared mechanisms of disease initiation.

From the germline V gene (reference sequence), CDR1 is SGHKS and CDR2 is YYEKEE. Trimming accounts for 3 bases at V and 1 base at J, while the number of junction bases matched to no gene is 13. Taken from cysteine to phenylalanine, the CDR3 has 18 residues. The entry retains the CDR3 DNA only, 54 bases that are in frame from base 1. Sequenced on an Illumina HiSeq 2500. Quantitative 5'-RACE with molecular barcodes was used to prepare TCR beta libraries. Under the source paper's analysis protocol: To identify disease-linked TCR variants, a new computational method was used, one built on a probabilistic model of VDJ rearrangement. Starting from the raw public reads, TCRdb applied fastp trimming at Q25, assembled clones with MiXCR and retained in-frame beta chains. Rows merge per CDR3 protein into single entries with the most common DNA and genes. TCRdb, not the authors, supplied the V and J calls. The sample records some 840,000 distinct CDR3 sequences, about 12% of which are singletons. The top ten hold just over 0.5% of the sample.

This clonotype showed up just a few times. The clone's antigen remains unknown. No clone much larger than this one lies a single base away; base qualities are absent. This clonotype was obtained from a male donor with ankylosing spondylitis. The sequence links TRBV5-5 to TRBJ2-5, and 9 bases in between align with TRBD1. Sequenced sample: blood, either unsorted or a sorted T cell fraction (not recorded which). The CDR3 is CASSYPKRTGALQETQYF. The nucleotide sequence is TGTGCCAGCAGCTACCCGAAGCGGACAGGGGCCCTCCAAGAGACCCAGTACTTC.